Here is one TCR beta chain with its context. Its specificity is not known. This sample is part of a study of cytomegalovirus exposure and HLA in healthy donors. Study-wide points: HLA alleles showed associations with 16,951 TCR beta sequences in a later analysis, at a 0.05 false discovery rate.

V trimming: 6 bases; J trimming: 4 bases; junction bases outside the gene matches: 5. CDR1 is MNHNY, CDR2 SVGAGI, per germline (reference sequence). CDR3 size: 14 residues. PCR employed 60 Vbeta and 13 Jbeta primers. Here immunoSEQ multiplex PCR was the method, and the copy in TCRdb shows in-frame clones only, minus some. Of about 220,000 clones listed, about 74% are singletons. The chain has TRBV6-6 and TRBJ2-5; 10 nucleotides line up with TRBD2. This sequence originates from a woman aged 25 to 39 in good health and CMV-seronegative. Sequenced input: PBMCs. The CDR3 sequence: CASSPGLAVETQYF. DNA of the CDR3: TGTGCCAGCAGCCCTGGACTAGCGGTAGAGACCCAGTACTTC.